This passage covers 20 T cell receptor beta chains from one sample sequenced in a study of blood T cell repertoires in COVID-19. Method: immunoSEQ multiplex PCR; TCRdb's copy keeps in-frame clones and lacks some. Of some 150,000 clones detected, 87% appear once; the ten largest clones hold around 1.5%. Source material: peripheral blood. The receptors here all came from a woman between 50 and 59 years old with acute or convalescent COVID-19.

The V and J genes are TRBV4-3 and TRBJ1-5; D is possibly TRBD1 (5 bases). The length of the CDR3 is 14 residues. Per germline, CDR1 LGHNA and CDR2 YSLEER. The V end was cut by 0 bases, the J end by 6 bases, with 9 bases between. The chain's CDR3 is CASSQDQGGQPQHF. The CDR3 DNA reads as TGCGCCAGCAGCCAAGATCAGGGAGGTCAGCCCCAGCATTTT.

This rearrangement joins TRBV12-3 or TRBV12-4 to TRBJ1-5; D gene ambiguous. There are 12 residues in the CDR3. V lost 6 bases to trimming and J lost 8 bases, with 11 bases between them. CDR3 amino acids: CASSPLAEPQHF. CDR3 DNA: TGTGCCAGCAGCCCCTTGGCCGAGCCCCAGCATTTT.

The chain carries TRBV24-1 and TRBJ2-5; maybe TRBD2 (6 bases). This CDR3 is 20 amino acids long. Trimming shortened V by 3 bases and J by 7 bases, and 32 bases separated the two germline ends. Per germline, CDR1 KGHDR and CDR2 SFDVKD. CDR3 sequence: CATSDPGDPRMKDFAGTQYF. In DNA form, the CDR3 reads TGTGCCACCAGTGATCCGGGGGACCCGAGGATGAAGGATTTCGCGGGGACCCAGTACTTC.

The V and J genes are TRBV5-1 and TRBJ2-7, with 13 positions matching TRBD2. Looked up from germline, CDR1 is SGHRS and CDR2 is YFSETQ. The CDR3 is 17 residues long. The V and J ends lost 0 bases and 1 base, in that order; junction bases with no gene match: 4. Written as DNA, the CDR3 is TGCGCCAGCAGCTTGGGGACTAGCGGGAGTGGGTCCTACGAGCAGTACTTC. Residues: CASSLGTSGSGSYEQYF.

The chain employs TRBV12-3 or TRBV12-4 and TRBJ1-4, with D unclear. The V gene lost 5 bases and the J gene lost 5 bases, with 3 bases spanning the gap. The CDR3 is 11 residues long. The CDR3 DNA is TGTGCCAGCAGTCTAAATGAAAAACTGTTTTTT. It codes for CASSLNEKLFF.

The table lists this clone with a few counts. V is TRBV9 and J is TRBJ1-5; D is unclear. CDR1 and CDR2 from the germline V gene are SGDLS and YYNGEE. CDR3 length: 14 amino acids. V was cut by 0 bases and J by 10 bases, with 14 bases left in between. The CDR3 reads CASSVGSGFYPQHF. The DNA for the CDR3 is TGTGCCAGCAGCGTAGGATCGGGGTTCTACCCCCAGCATTTT.

This chain uses TRBV29-1 with TRBJ1-2, with 8 bases identical to TRBD1. V was pared by 4 bases and J by 7 bases, with 8 bases of the junction left unmatched. CDR1 is SQVTM and CDR2 is ANQGSEA in the germline V gene. CDR3 length: 13 residues. The CDR3 is CSVGTGKEGGYTF. The CDR3 DNA reads as TGCAGCGTTGGGACAGGGAAGGAAGGTGGCTACACCTTC. Supplemented by reference TRBV29-1 and TRBJ1-2, the full variable domain reads SAVISQKPSRDICQRGTSLTIQCQVDSQVTMMFWYRQQPGQSLTLIATANQGSEATYESGFVIDKFPISRPNLTFSTLTVSNMSPEDSSIYLCSVGTGKEGGYTFGSGTRLTVV.

The chain is built from TRBV29-1 and TRBJ1-2; D may be TRBD1 (6 bases). The length of the CDR3 is 15 residues. The germline CDR1 and CDR2 sequences are SQVTM and ANQGSEA. V was trimmed by 7 bases and J by 8 bases, leaving 26 bases between them. The DNA for the CDR3 is TGCAGCGCCCTCCCTTACTCGACAGGTCGAAAAGGCTACACCTTC. This encodes CSALPYSTGRKGYTF.

The CDR3 here is CASSMSSGGAESQNIQYF. As DNA, the CDR3 is TGTGCCAGTAGTATGTCCAGCGGGGGGGCCGAATCCCAAAACATTCAGTACTTC. The chain uses TRBV19 and TRBJ2-4, with 10 bases identical to TRBD2. The germline V gene encodes CDR1 LNHDA and CDR2 SQIVND (reference sequence). The length of the CDR3 is 18 residues. J gave up 5 bases and V 3 bases, and 13 bases lay outside the gene matches.

The genes are TRBV24-1 and TRBJ2-1; 8 nucleotides agree with TRBD2. CDR3 length: 15 amino acids. V gave up 4 bases and J gave up 8 bases; unmatched junction bases: 9. CDR1 is KGHDR, CDR2 SFDVKD, per germline. The CDR3 spells CATSEIGVAGYEQFF. DNA for the CDR3: TGTGCCACCAGTGAGATCGGGGTAGCGGGGTATGAGCAGTTCTTC.

The rearrangement joins TRBV11-2 to TRBJ2-5; perhaps TRBD2 as D (6 bases). V shed 4 bases and J shed 5 bases, with 17 bases lying between them. The CDR3 runs 15 residues. Germline V lookup: CDR1 SGHAT, CDR2 FQNNGV. Here the CDR3 DNA reads TGTGCCAGCAGCTACACCCGGACCCGGGAGGAGACCCAGTACTTC. Its protein is CASSYTRTREETQYF.

The chain recombines TRBV7-2 with TRBJ2-3; 11 nucleotides line up with TRBD2. The V segment lost 4 bases and the J segment 2 bases; nucleotides outside the gene matches: 5. CDR3 length equals 16 residues. The germline V gene encodes CDR1 SGHTA and CDR2 FQGNSA. This CDR3 is CASSSQTSGATDTQYF. The CDR3 DNA is TGTGCCAGCAGCTCCCAGACTAGCGGGGCCACAGATACGCAGTATTTT.

The chain joins TRBV5-1 to TRBJ1-3, with TRBD1 matching 7 bases. This CDR3 spans 16 amino acids. Germline V gives CDR1 SGHRS, CDR2 YFSETQ. V was clipped by 2 bases and J by 3 bases; unmatched bases: 8. The DNA of the CDR3 is TGCGCCAGCAGCTTACAAGGGACAGTTGGTGGAAACACCATATATTTT. This encodes CASSLQGTVGGNTIYF.

The CDR3 spells CASSSRGGHGEKLFF. The CDR3 region has the DNA TGTGCCAGCAGTTCGCGGGGAGGCCATGGAGAAAAACTGTTTTTT. The gene calls are TRBV13 and TRBJ1-4; D is unclear. This CDR3 has 15 residues. Trimming removed 6 bases at V and 8 bases at J, with 19 bases between. The V gene's germline CDR1 is PRHDT and CDR2 FYEKMQ (reference sequence).

The chain couples TRBV11-3 to TRBJ1-6; tentative D call: TRBD1 (6 bases). Per the germline V gene, CDR1 is SGHNT and CDR2 is YENEEA. Trimming took 5 bases from V and 7 from J, leaving 18 bases between them. The CDR3 extends over 16 amino acids. CDR3: CASSAGGAGANSPLHF. DNA for the CDR3: TGTGCCAGCAGCGCCGGGGGGGCAGGGGCGAATTCACCCCTCCACTTT.

The chain recombines TRBV6-4 with TRBJ1-2; D not certain. The CDR3 contains 11 residues. V was trimmed by 3 bases and J by 7 bases, leaving 6 bases between them. The germline CDR1 and CDR2 sequences are MRHNA and SNTAGT. CDR3 loop: CASSEGSGYTF. CDR3 DNA sequence: TGTGCCAGCAGTGAAGGGAGTGGCTACACCTTC.

The chain joins TRBV10-2 to TRBJ1-4; 7 nucleotides agree with TRBD1. The CDR3 is 15 residues long. The ends lost 7 bases at V and 3 bases at J; junction bases unmatched: 8. Germline CDR1 reads WSHSY; CDR2 reads SAAADI. The CDR3 DNA is TGCGCCAGCACTGTTCGACAGGGACCTAATGAAAAACTGTTTTTT. Translating it yields CASTVRQGPNEKLFF.

The V call is TRBV2, the J call TRBJ1-1, with 10 bases lining up with TRBD1. J lost 10 bases, V lost 8 bases, and 7 bases had no gene match. The CDR3 is made up of 12 amino acids. Germline loops: CDR1 SNHLY, CDR2 FYNNEI. Written as DNA, the CDR3 is TGTGCCAGCCGACAGGGGGCTTCGTTAGCTTTCTTT. It codes for CASRQGASLAFF.

The chain joins TRBV13 to TRBJ2-7; no clear D gene. The CDR3 runs to 13 residues. The ends were cut back, 5 bases at V and 0 bases at J, with 8 bases in the middle. Germline V gene sequence: CDR1 PRHDT, CDR2 FYEKMQ (reference sequence). The CDR3 is CASSPRNSYEQYF. For the CDR3, the DNA is TGTGCCAGCAGCCCCCGTAACTCCTACGAGCAGTACTTC. The full variable domain, with the rest looked up from reference TRBV13 and TRBJ2-7, is AAGVIQSPRHLIKEKRETATLKCYPIPRHDTVYWYQQGPGQDPQFLISFYEKMQSDKGSIPDRFSAQQFSDYHSELNMSSLELGDSALYFCASSPRNSYEQYFGPGTRLTVT.

V is TRBV9 and J is TRBJ1-2; D perhaps matches TRBD1 (5 bases). Germline lookup yields CDR1 SGDLS and CDR2 YYNGEE. The V end lost 0 bases, the J end lost 4 bases, and 10 bases lay between the germline ends. This CDR3 has 14 residues. The CDR3 DNA follows: TGTGCCAGCAGCGTAGTGGGGGAGGGCTATGGCTACACCTTC. This gives the protein CASSVVGEGYGYTF.